This T cell receptor beta chain comes out of a study of T cells after yellow fever vaccination. Study at large: Preparation of the low-cell-number fractions used SMART-Seq v4 Ultra Low Input. Study findings and constraints: Contaminants from the bulk population, in the form of abundant clonotypes, could be found in FACS-sorted repertoires. Most clones from primary vaccination were detected again post-booster (roughly 96% CD4, more than 85% CD8). Relatively few clonotypes were ones that appeared in both CD4 and CD8 compartments.

CDR3 length: 13 residues. Germline CDR1 and CDR2: KGHSH and LQKENI. The V and J ends lost 5 bases and 4 bases, in that order; junction bases with no gene match: 2. TCRdb fed the 5' RACE reads into MiXCR, producing one record per CDR3 protein. This table has under 150,000 distinct CDR3 sequences, 7.7% appearing once. This clonotype appeared many times. Its antigen is unknown. The TCR comes from a man aged 30 to 39 who received the YFV17D yellow fever vaccine. The specimen was CD4+ T cells sorted from PBMCs, collected 5 days after the yellow fever booster vaccination. The chain links TRBV18 to TRBJ2-1; 7 nucleotides agree with TRBD1. CDR3 DNA: TGTGCCAGCTCAGAGACAGGGTACAATGAGCAGTTCTTC. This translates into CASSETGYNEQFF.